The clone carrying this T cell receptor beta chain turned up a few times. Vbeta (60) and Jbeta (13) primers were used in the PCR. Sequenced by immunoSEQ multiplex PCR; TCRdb stores in-frame clones only, minus some. The sample lists approximately 75,000 clones, 74% occurring once. The sample comes from a study of cytomegalovirus exposure and HLA in healthy donors. Looked up from germline, CDR1 is SNHLY and CDR2 is FYNNEI. The CDR3 spans 13 residues. V lost 5 bases, J lost 5 bases, and 9 bases lay in between. This rearrangement joins TRBV2 to TRBJ2-2, with D possibly TRBD2 on 5 matching bases. Sequencing was performed on PBMCs. The TCR sequence derives from a woman in her sixties or seventies in good health and CMV-seropositive. CDR3 in DNA: TGTGCCAGCAGTTACTGGGAGACCGGGGAGCTGTTTTTT. Translated: CASSYWETGELFF.